The clone carrying this TCR beta chain was observed a single time. Other nucleotide sequences from this sample produce the same CDR3. Sequenced by immunoSEQ multiplex PCR; TCRdb stores in-frame clones only, minus some. Here the sample spans some 120,000 clones, under 90% being singletons. The data derive from a study of cytomegalovirus exposure and HLA in healthy donors. Study information: In a later analysis, it was reported that the roughly 120 validation repertoires had been produced on the same platform as the 670 or so repertoires belonging to the first cohort.

Per the germline V gene, CDR1 is SGHDN and CDR2 is FVKESK. The CDR3 sequence is 15 residues long. After removal of 5 bases from V and 5 bases from J, the junction contained 7 bases not matched to a gene. This chain links TRBV14 with TRBJ2-7; 12 bases map to TRBD2. This clonotype was obtained from a woman aged 18-29 years in good health and CMV-seronegative. The sample taken for sequencing was PBMCs. CDR3 in amino acids: CASSARLAGAHEQYF. CDR3 bases: TGTGCCAGCAGCGCTAGACTAGCGGGAGCTCACGAGCAGTACTTC. Combining the CDR3 with reference TRBV14 and TRBJ2-7 gives the whole variable domain EAGVTQFPSHSVIEKGQTVTLRCDPISGHDNLYWYRRVMGKEIKFLLHFVKESKQDESGMPNNRFLAERTGGTYSTLKVQPAELEDSGVYFCASSARLAGAHEQYFGPGTRLTVT.